This TCR beta chain was observed in a study of blood T cell repertoires in COVID-19 (TCRdb year 2020). A note on the overall study: Collaborator samples came from the United States, Italy and Spain and covered acute and convalescent phases of COVID-19. The repertoires were made available in a free public database intended to serve as a resource for research on the immune response to SARS-CoV-2. HLA class I and class II types, where available, came from metadata supplied by the sample provider rather than from assay-based typing. A de-identified subject ID, COVID-19 status, age in years and sex were almost always included in the sample metadata. The dataset comprised deeply sampled blood TCRbeta repertoires from subjects exposed to, actively infected with, or recovered from COVID-19. Samples came from the ongoing ImmuneRACE study (first 160 participants) plus 1,254 subjects from 6 global collaborators. The material from the prospective study consisted of cDNA or gDNA derived from T cells, B-cell-depleted T cells, or PBMCs. What the work shows at the level of the full study, not this receptor alone: How much clinical and demographic metadata was included differed by source and by participant, and the metadata was provided uncurated.

Of note for this clone: What antigen it recognizes has not been identified. No much larger clonotype is one base removed from it; base qualities were not supplied.

TCRbeta CDR3 regions were amplified from genomic DNA using the immunoSEQ Assay, a bias-controlled multiplex PCR. The paper's data handling went like this. The number of nucleated cells in each sample was estimated from the amplification of reference gene primers within the assay. Sequence reads were collapsed and filtered to measure the absolute abundance of every unique TCRbeta CDR3 rearrangement. Productive Simpson clonality was computed per sample as the square root of Simpson's diversity index over productive rearrangements. Here the immuneACCESS table is served through TCRdb, limited to in-frame sequences with V and J called. Missing clones are a known gap in these copies; in checked studies unresolved V genes cover under half, and the rest lacks a known reason. The V and J calls and clone size are taken from that table; D and trimming were inferred from the DNA. For this sample the table gives roughly 250,000 clones, of which roughly four fifths were detected only once. Together, the top ten hold roughly 9.6% of the sample.

The collaborating institutions used their own protocols to collect whole blood in K2EDTA tubes. For TCRbeta analysis, collaborators shipped samples as frozen whole blood, isolated PBMCs, or DNA extracted from either of those sample types. Counted from cysteine to phenylalanine, this CDR3 has 15 amino acids. Just CDR3 DNA is preserved here, 45 bases in frame from base 1. The germline V gene gives CDR1 as KGHSH and CDR2 as LQKENI. At the junction V is shortened by 4 bases and J by 3 bases, with 15 bases in between. The chain links TRBV18 with TRBJ1-2, with TRBD1 perhaps the D gene, on 6 matching bases. The TCR sequence derives from a woman over 75 with acute or convalescent COVID-19. Sequencing was performed on peripheral blood. DNA sequence: TGTGCCAGCTCACGAGAAGCAGGGGCGGACTATGGCTACACCTTC. This encodes CASSREAGADYGYTF.